This TCR beta chain was sequenced in a study of a mutant IDH1 vaccine in newly diagnosed glioma. Study as a whole: Every participant had undergone radiotherapy, temozolomide, or both before, and most underwent both.

Time point: week 35, safety follow-up. A single vaccine dose contained 300 ug of mutant IDH1 20-mer peptide, and topical imiquimod was used with it. During weeks 1, 3, 5, 7, 11, 15, 19 and 23, patients received eight vaccinations. The repertoire was sequenced with immunoSEQ multiplex PCR; TCRdb's copy has only in-frame clones and lacks some. The sample includes over 25,000 clones, 60% to 80% of them seen just once. To note about this clone: The antigen is not known.

Germline V gives CDR1 SGHAT, CDR2 FQNNGV. V was trimmed by 2 bases and J by 7 bases, leaving 11 bases between them. This CDR3 region has 14 residues. The chain links TRBV11-2 to TRBJ2-2, with D possibly matching TRBD2 (5 bases). Sequenced here: PBMCs, sampled from a glioma patient whose treatment included an IDH1 peptide vaccine. The TCR comes from a woman between 25 and 40 years old with glioma. Some clones in this sample may be carry-over from other donors' samples. The CDR3 protein is CASSLLRAGGELFF. The CDR3 nucleotides are TGTGCCAGCAGCTTATTAAGGGCGGGCGGGGAGCTGTTTTTT.